This T cell receptor (beta chain) was identified in a study of blood T cell repertoires in COVID-19. Authors' processing steps: Amplification with reference gene primers provided the estimates of nucleated cell counts. Sequencing was performed with immunoSEQ multiplex PCR; in TCRdb, only in-frame clones are kept and a portion is missing. Clone size and V and J calls were adopted from that table, with D and trimming inferred from the DNA. This table has over 200,000 clones, 75% to 85% appearing once. All recovered Cohort 3 donors got two negative PCRs, got clearance, or saw symptom resolution. CDR3 size: 15 residues. The V and J ends lost 3 bases and 1 base respectively, with 13 bases between them. Germline V gene data show CDR1 as DFQATT and CDR2 as SNEGSKA (reference sequence).

The rearrangement links TRBV20-1 to TRBJ1-5; D is perhaps TRBD1 (6 bases). This clonotype originated in a man aged 35 to 55 who had recovered from COVID-19. Sequenced material: PBMCs or T cells enriched from blood (not recorded which). In DNA form, the CDR3 reads TGCAGTGCTAGTAGTCAGGGGTCAAGCAATCAGCCCCAGCATTTT. Translated: CSASSQGSSNQPQHF.